The source of this T cell receptor beta chain is a study of control samples from healthy donors and cancer patients. Looked up from germline, CDR1 is MNHNY and CDR2 is SVGAGI (reference sequence). V was shortened by 7 bases and J by 7 bases, with 19 bases between the two germline ends. The CDR3 spans 15 residues. Data came from immunoSEQ multiplex PCR; TCRdb stores just in-frame clones and leaves some out. Among approximately 170,000 clones, just over 90% were seen once, and the ten largest hold 4.1%. The rearrangement joins TRBV6-6 to TRBJ1-4; weak D call: TRBD1 (5 bases). The receptor comes from a woman aged 55-75 years in good health. Sequencing input: blood. CDR3 residues: CASTTRGDFGEKLFF. The CDR3 region has the DNA TGTGCCAGCACCACACGGGGGGACTTCGGTGAAAAACTGTTTTTT.